Each of the 8 T cell receptor beta chains below was sequenced from the same sample in a study of blood T cells in healthy people across ages. It was with a sample-barcoded 5' primer and a J-beta primer mix that a second PCR of roughly 7 to 12 cycles was run. Using its own MiXCR run on the 5' RACE reads, TCRdb lists one record per CDR3 protein. The data hold hundreds of thousands of distinct CDR3 sequences, with about 20% observed a single time. Sequenced input: blood. The receptors stem from a man in his 70s in good health.

V and J are TRBV5-5 and TRBJ2-1; TRBD2 agrees at 8 bases. CDR3 length equals 15 residues. Germline-derived CDR1 and CDR2 are SGHKS and YYEKEE (reference sequence). The junction had 10 bases not matched to a gene; V was cut back by 4 bases and J by 7 bases. CDR3 in DNA: TGTGCCAGCAGCCCGGCGGGGGGAGGAAAAAATGAGCAGTTCTTC. It specifies CASSPAGGGKNEQFF.

This clonotype has more than one count but fewer than ten. This chain connects TRBV6-6 to TRBJ1-2; TRBD1 matches at 11 bases. With 6 bases clipped from V and 4 bases from J, the junction kept 10 bases outside the gene matches. CDR1 is MNHNY and CDR2 is SVGAGI in the germline V gene (reference sequence). The CDR3 has 16 amino acids. For the CDR3, the DNA is TGTGCCAGCAGCCGCGGACAGGGGGCGATCGTCTATGGCTACACCTTC. Its translation is CASSRGQGAIVYGYTF.

This clonotype occurred many times. The genes are TRBV28 and TRBJ2-7; D call uncertain. There are 11 residues in the CDR3. With 4 bases removed from V and 0 bases from J, the gap between germline ends came to 1 base. Germline V CDR1 and CDR2: MDHEN, SYDVKM. CDR3 in DNA: TGTGCCAGCAGTTCCTCCTACGAGCAGTACTTC. Translating gives CASSSSYEQYF.

This clonotype showed up many times. The chain joins TRBV5-1 to TRBJ2-1; tentative D call: TRBD2 (6 bases). The CDR3 has 16 residues. CDR1 is SGHRS, CDR2 YFSETQ, per germline. V lost 4 bases, J lost 5 bases, and 19 bases lay in between. The CDR3 nucleotides read TGCGCCAGCAGCCTACGGACATCTCGGGAGAACAATGAGCAGTTCTTC. Protein: CASSLRTSRENNEQFF.

Turning to this clonotype: A much larger clone lies a single base off, so this may be a read error. This chain connects TRBV5-1 to TRBJ1-1, with D possibly TRBD1 on 5 matching bases. Trimming removed 1 base at V and 0 bases at J, with 16 bases between. This CDR3 is 17 amino acids long. Looked up from germline, CDR1 is SGHRS and CDR2 is YFSETQ. CDR3 nucleotide sequence: TGCGCCAGCAGCTTGACCCTACTGGGACCGATGAACACTGAAGCTTTCTTT. Its translation is CASSLTLLGPMNTEAFF.

This clonotype was counted a few times. This sequence joins TRBV2 and TRBJ2-4; D uncertain. V was cut by 3 bases and J by 0 bases, with 6 bases left in between. This CDR3 spans 14 amino acids. Germline V gene sequence: CDR1 SNHLY, CDR2 FYNNEI. DNA for the CDR3: TGTGCCAGCAGTGAGGTTTTAGCCAAAAACATTCAGTACTTC. Protein sequence: CASSEVLAKNIQYF.

This clonotype has just a few counts. V gene TRBV29-1 combines with J gene TRBJ1-1; D is perhaps TRBD1 (6 bases). The CDR3 has 14 amino acids. V lost 6 bases and J lost 4, with 18 bases in between. Germline V gene data show CDR1 as SQVTM and CDR2 as ANQGSEA. For the CDR3, the DNA is TGCAGCGTCGCACGAGGGGGATTAGGCACTGAAGCTTTCTTT. This gives the protein CSVARGGLGTEAFF.

This chain joins TRBV6-5 and TRBJ2-7, with no clear D. This CDR3 has 18 amino acids. Trimming left V 0 bases short and J 0 bases short, with 18 bases between. Germline values: CDR1 MNHEY, CDR2 SVGAGI. CDR3 residues: CASSYSGTHISRSYEQYV. In DNA, the CDR3 is TGTGCCAGCAGTTACTCGGGTACCCACATTTCTCGCTCCTACGAGCAGTACGTC.